The TCR beta chain described here comes from a study of sequential checkpoint blockade in melanoma. The CDR3 has 13 residues. Germline values: CDR1 GTSNPN, CDR2 SVGIG (reference sequence). The V and J ends lost 3 bases and 0 bases respectively, with 8 bases between them. Clones were sequenced by immunoSEQ multiplex PCR, and TCRdb holds only the in-frame ones, with some missing. The sample has under 6,500 clones; approximately 25% are singletons. The treatment here: randomized to nivolumab then ipilimumab (arm A) or the reverse (arm B). The J gene is TRBJ1-2, the V gene TRBV30; D unresolved. Sample: tumor tissue (inferred from file names), taken from a patient given nivolumab and ipilimumab in sequence. This TCR was recovered from a human donor with melanoma. CDR3 residues: CAWRGLANYGYTF. For the CDR3, the DNA is TGTGCCTGGAGAGGATTAGCTAACTATGGCTACACCTTC.